This TCR beta chain was retrieved from a study of shared clonotypes between healthy human individuals. V was shortened by 0 bases and J by 1 base, with 6 bases between the two germline ends. This CDR3 comprises 14 residues. The V gene's germline CDR1 is KGHSH and CDR2 LQKENI. The authors ran the assay at deep level. In the authors' workflow: Filtering was not the same, since immunoSEQ gave junction-only sequences without quality scores. Repertoires were generated with immunoSEQ multiplex PCR, while TCRdb's copy carries only in-frame clones and drops some. D and trimming were read from the DNA, whereas the V and J calls and clone size are those reported in that table. Found here are more than 550,000 clones, 72% of them singletons; the top ten hold approximately 1.8%.

The sequencing sample was made of memory CD4+ T cells sorted from blood. Sample subset: CD45RA-negative fraction. This sequence joins TRBV18 and TRBJ1-1; D is unclear. This receptor was identified in a young woman in good health. The CDR3 bases are TGTGCCAGCTCACCACCGTCTGCGAACACTGAAGCTTTCTTT. Translated, it gives CASSPPSANTEAFF.